The source of this T cell receptor beta chain is a study of blood T cell repertoires in COVID-19. Turning to the study itself: Sample material is recorded as cDNA or gDNA derived from T cells, B-cell-depleted T cells, or PBMCs.

This CDR3 has 14 residues. Trimming took off 2 bases at V and 2 bases at J, with 9 bases between the two ends. Germline loops: CDR1 MNHEY, CDR2 SMNVEV (reference sequence). Measured with immunoSEQ multiplex PCR; TCRdb has only the in-frame clones, and not every one. The sample holds approximately 150,000 clones; 89% are singletons and the top ten take under 2%. This chain connects TRBV27 to TRBJ1-2; D gene uncertain. The sequenced sample was peripheral blood. The receptor was derived from a human donor in a cohort sampled during active COVID-19. The chain's CDR3 is CASSLRGTNYGYTF. DNA of the CDR3: TGTGCCAGCAGTTTAAGAGGCACCAACTATGGCTACACCTTC.